These 6 T cell receptor beta chains came from one sample sequenced in a study of neurological immune-mediated disorders (dated by TCRdb to the late 2010s). The library was built by means of 5' RACE. Sequenced on an Illumina HiSeq 2500. TCRdb cleaned the public reads at Q25 with fastp, built clones with MiXCR and kept in-frame beta chains. All rows with the same CDR3 protein become a single entry with the most common DNA and genes. The sample profile shows more than 75,000 distinct CDR3 sequences; around 4.6% of them were found once. The ten most abundant clones make up 2.2% of the sample. The sequencing input was PBMCs. All receptors derive from a woman in her twenties or thirties with multiple sclerosis.

This clonotype has a count of ten or more. The genes are TRBV20-1 and TRBJ2-1; tentative D call: TRBD2 (5 bases). This CDR3 is 13 amino acids long. V shed 6 bases and J shed 6 bases, with 15 bases lying between them. Germline CDR1 and CDR2: DFQATT and SNEGSKA (reference sequence). The CDR3 DNA reads as TGCAGTGCGAGTGGATCTAGCCGCAATGAGCAGTTCTTC. Translated: CSASGSSRNEQFF.

Many counts were recorded for this clonotype. This sequence joins TRBV5-1 and TRBJ2-5; D possibly corresponds to TRBD2 (6 bases). Looked up from germline, CDR1 is SGHRS and CDR2 is YFSETQ. CDR3 length: 13 amino acids. V was clipped by 4 bases and J by 4 bases, with 11 bases between them. CDR3 nucleotides: TGCGCCAGCAGCGGAGGGCGTACAGAGACCCAGTACTTC. It is translated as CASSGGRTETQYF.

This clonotype was found many times. This chain links TRBV20-1 with TRBJ1-5; TRBD1 is a possible D gene (5 bases). Deletions cut 5 bases from V and 3 bases from J, with 11 bases between. From germline, CDR1 is DFQATT and CDR2 SNEGSKA (reference sequence). This CDR3 region has 13 residues. CDR3 residues: CSAGTSSNQPQHF. The DNA for the CDR3 is TGCAGTGCTGGGACTAGCTCCAATCAGCCCCAGCATTTT.

Many counts were recorded for this clonotype. The V gene is TRBV3-1, the J gene TRBJ1-3, with D unresolved. CDR1 is LGHDT, CDR2 YNNKEL, per germline (reference sequence). The CDR3 consists of 14 residues. Trimming left V 2 bases short and J 1 base short, with 6 bases between. The CDR3 protein is CASSQPESGNTIYF. In nucleotides, the CDR3 is TGTGCCAGCAGCCAACCGGAATCTGGAAACACCATATATTTT.

Of note for this clonotype: A much larger clone lies one base from this, so it may be a read error. This chain links TRBV21-1 with TRBJ1-2; TRBD1 is the table's D call and was not checked against the DNA. TRBV21-1 represents a pseudogene. The CDR3 totals 13 residues. The CDR3 nucleotides are TGTGCCAGCACAGCTACCCTGATCTATGGCTACACCTTC. It yields the protein CASTATLIYGYTF.

This clonotype was seen at least ten times. The chain combines TRBV5-1 with TRBJ1-2; TRBD1 agrees at 9 bases. Germline CDR1 is SGHRS and CDR2 is YFSETQ. The junction had 7 bases not matched to a gene; V was cut back by 7 bases and J by 3 bases. This CDR3 has 14 residues. CDR3 DNA: TGCGCCAGCGGGACAGGGATAACTGACTATGGCTACACCTTC. The encoded protein is CASGTGITDYGYTF.